These 8 T cell receptor beta chains were all obtained from the same sample, sequenced in a study of technical replicates of blood from several donors (dated by TCRdb to about 2017). The library relied on the immunoSEQ multiplex PCR assay. Here the immuneACCESS table is served through TCRdb, limited to in-frame sequences with V and J called. Missing clones are a known gap in these copies; in checked studies unresolved V genes cover under half, and the rest lacks a known reason. For this sample there are about 82,000 clones; 96% appear just once. The ten largest account for 0.37% of the sample. Input material: T cells isolated from PBMCs. These receptors were collected from a human donor in good health.

A word on this clone: Likely a read error: the CDR3 ends without its conserved phenylalanine or tryptophan. The chain is built from TRBV9 and TRBJ2-7, with TRBD1 matching 9 bases. The germline gives CDR1 SGDLS, CDR2 YYNGEE. V lost 5 bases and J lost 2; bases outside the gene matches: 5. The CDR3 consists of 14 residues. The CDR3 DNA is TGTGCCAGCAGAAAACAGGGGGCAACCTACGAGCAGTACCTC. Protein product: CASRKQGATYEQYL.

The genes are TRBV7-2 and TRBJ2-5, with 9 positions matching TRBD1. Germline CDR1 is SGHTA and CDR2 is FQGNSA. This CDR3 is built from 15 residues. The V and J ends lost 1 base and 4 bases, in that order; junction bases with no gene match: 4. The CDR3 DNA follows: TGTGCCAGCAGCTTAGGAACAGGGGGCGTAGAGACCCAGTACTTC. Amino acid sequence: CASSLGTGGVETQYF.

The chain combines TRBV18 with TRBJ2-7; a weak D match, TRBD2 (6 bases). V lost 3 bases and J 3 bases, leaving 12 bases between the germline ends. The CDR3 totals 14 residues. CDR1 is KGHSH, CDR2 LQKENI, per germline. CDR3 sequence reads: CASSPNGGNYEQYF. DNA of the CDR3: TGTGCCAGCTCACCTAATGGAGGGAACTACGAGCAGTACTTC.

This chain links TRBV5-1 with TRBJ2-7, with 7 bases that match TRBD1. The CDR3 consists of 13 residues. The germline V gene has CDR1 SGHRS and CDR2 YFSETQ. V shed 5 bases and J 3 bases; nucleotides not matched to a gene: 5. CDR3 in DNA: TGCGCCAGCAGAGGAGACAGGGTCTACGAGCAGTACTTC. This gives the protein CASRGDRVYEQYF.

This clone has a handful of counts. CDR3 protein: CAWSRLLSAGNEQFF. CDR3 DNA sequence: TGTGCCTGGAGCCGCCTACTATCAGCGGGCAATGAGCAGTTCTTC. The chain recombines TRBV30 with TRBJ2-1; possible D gene TRBD2, 6 bases. CDR1 is GTSNPN, CDR2 SVGIG, per germline (reference sequence). The CDR3 runs 15 residues. The V and J ends lost 3 bases and 6 bases respectively, with 18 bases between them.

The DNA of the CDR3 is TGTGCCAGTAGTCGAATACGGACAGGTAGCAATCAGCCCCAGCATTTT. This encodes CASSRIRTGSNQPQHF. This chain connects TRBV19 to TRBJ1-5; 7 bases are shared with TRBD1. V shed 5 bases, J shed 0 bases, and the junction held 7 bases outside the gene matches. This CDR3 is built from 16 residues. Germline loops: CDR1 LNHDA, CDR2 SQIVND (reference sequence).

This clone was detected once. V is TRBV10-3 and J is TRBJ2-7; 9 nucleotides line up with TRBD2. Unmatched junction bases numbered 5, after V lost 8 bases and J lost 3 bases. CDR1 is ENHRY and CDR2 is SYGVKD in the germline V gene. The CDR3 is 13 amino acids. Written as DNA, the CDR3 is TGTGCCATCGGTCGGCGGGAGGGCTACGAGCAGTACTTC. Translating it yields CAIGRREGYEQYF.

For this clone: This same CDR3 is encoded by further DNA sequences in the sample. The rearrangement uses TRBV6-5 and TRBJ1-1; 8 positions match TRBD1. There are 14 residues in the CDR3. The germline V gene has CDR1 MNHEY and CDR2 SVGAGI. V lost 6 bases, J lost 2 bases, and 5 bases stayed unmatched. In nucleotides, the CDR3 is TGTGCCAGCAGGCCAGGACAGGGTAACACTGAAGCTTTCTTT. Its protein is CASRPGQGNTEAFF.